This T cell receptor beta chain was captured by sequencing in a study of T cell responses to AZD1222 COVID-19 vaccine. Study-level points and caveats: Spike-specific TCR breadth and depth grew following two AZD1222 doses.

Looked up from germline, CDR1 is SGHTA and CDR2 is FQGTGA. The CDR3 runs 12 residues. Deletions cut 5 bases from V and 5 bases from J, with 7 bases between. Here immunoSEQ multiplex PCR was the method, and the copy in TCRdb shows in-frame clones only, minus some. The table includes just over 80,000 clones, 75% to 90% detected once. As for this clone: Its specificity is unknown.

This TCR was recovered from an adult in good health. Sequences were derived from peripheral blood, sampled on day 0 of AZD1222 vaccination. The J gene is TRBJ2-1, the V gene TRBV7-3, with D unresolved. The CDR3 spells CASSPHNNEQFF. The CDR3 DNA follows: TGTGCCAGCAGCCCCCACAACAATGAGCAGTTCTTC.